What follows is one T cell receptor beta chain and its context. Its matching antigen is unknown. The sample comes from a study of T cells in Graves' hyperthyroidism and ophthalmopathy. Broader study findings: Most thyroid clonotypes expanded above 0.001 appeared in blood too.

V was clipped by 0 bases and J by 11 bases, with 10 bases between them. The CDR3 extends over 12 amino acids. Germline lookup yields CDR1 MGHRA and CDR2 YSYEKL. The TCR beta CDR3 regions underwent amplification using RNA transcripts as the source. RT-PCR in the first round (using the HTBI primer set) targeted the TCR CDR3. TCRdb re-derived calls from the multiplex PCR reads in MiXCR, one entry per CDR3 protein. The data hold about 500,000 distinct CDR3 sequences, with around 50% observed a single time. Those patients with uncontrolled infection, other autoimmune disease, pregnancy or lactation were excluded. Thyroid ultrasound, orbital computed tomography, clinical symptoms, and serum thyroxine and TRAb underpinned diagnoses.

Source material: peripheral blood or thyroid tissue (not recorded which). The chain couples TRBV4-1 to TRBJ1-1; D remains unclear. This TCR was recovered from an adult woman with Graves' disease, either hyperthyroidism or ophthalmopathy (not recorded which). The DNA for the CDR3 is TGCGCCAGCAGCCAAGATCAGGTCGAGGCTTTCTTT. Translated: CASSQDQVEAFF.